Listed below are T cell receptor beta chains from one sample, sequenced in a study of CD8+CD57+ T cells in acquired aplastic anemia. TCRdb fed the reads into MiXCR, producing one record per CDR3 protein. The sample has about 160,000 distinct CDR3 sequences; over 70% are singletons. Sequenced sample: sorted CD4+, CD8+, or CD8+CD57+ T cells (not recorded which) from PBMCs. The receptors here all came from a human donor with aplastic anemia. Both conserved end residues are part of each CDR3. The D gene is left open where the match is weak. Clone size is given for some rows only: seen once, a few or many times, or a class if the clone is expanded.

v_call	j_call	clone_size	d_call	cdr3_aa	cdr3_nt
TRBV19	TRBJ2-1	once	TRBD2	CAWSVPGLAGDEQFF	TGTGCCTGGAGTGTTCCGGGACTAGCGGGAGATGAGCAGTTCTTC
TRBV10-3	TRBJ2-2	-	TRBD1	CAISPKGALTTGELFF	TGTGCCATCAGCCCTAAGGGGGCCCTCACCACCGGGGAGCTGTTTTTT
TRBV15	TRBJ1-2	-	TRBD1	CATSTGTGGTYGYTF	TGTGCCACCAGCACTGGGACAGGGGGTACCTATGGCTACACCTTC
TRBV20-1	TRBJ2-3	-	-	CSASYGPARADTQYF	TGCAGTGCTTCCTACGGGCCGGCTAGGGCAGATACGCAGTATTTT
TRBV28	TRBJ2-7	few	-	CASSLSWGALLSYGQYF	TGTGCCAGCAGTTTATCGTGGGGGGCCCTACTCTCCTACGGGCAGTACTTC
TRBV5-5	TRBJ2-7	-	TRBD1	CASSLGDRDTYEQYF	TGTGCCAGCAGCTTGGGGGACAGGGACACCTACGAGCAGTACTTC
TRBV11-2	TRBJ2-7	once	-	CASSLSEGQYF	TGTGCCAGCAGCTTAAGCGAGGGGCAGTACTTC
TRBV10-3	TRBJ1-3	-	-	CAISESADPGNTIYF	TGTGCCATCAGTGAGTCGGCTGACCCAGGAAACACCATATATTTT
TRBV5-1	TRBJ2-3	once	TRBD1	CASSFEGAPTDTQYF	TGCGCCAGCAGCTTCGAGGGGGCCCCCACAGATACGCAGTATTTT
TRBV19	TRBJ1-1	-	-	CASSIQSGFTEAFF	TGTGCCAGTAGTATACAGTCCGGGTTCACTGAAGCTTTCTTT
TRBV7-8	TRBJ2-3	-	-	CASSPQEGGGGTDTQYF	TGTGCCAGCAGCCCCCAAGAGGGGGGAGGGGGCACAGATACGCAGTATTTT
TRBV12-3/TRBV12-4	TRBJ1-6	-	-	CASSLAGSNSPLHF	TGTGCCAGCAGTTTAGCCGGGAGTAATTCACCCCTCCACTTT
TRBV20-1	TRBJ2-5	few	-	CSARDSSKQTQYF	TGCAGTGCTAGAGATTCCAGCAAACAGACCCAGTACTTC
TRBV20-1	TRBJ2-7	-	-	CSARVGSTYEQYF	TGCAGTGCTAGAGTGGGATCTACCTACGAGCAGTACTTC